The 16 T cell receptor beta chains reported below all come from one sample, sequenced in a study of STAT5B mutations in CD4+ large granular lymphocyte leukemia. Some clones are missing from TCRdb's copy, which holds only in-frame ones; the method was immunoSEQ multiplex PCR. The sample lists around 30,000 clones, roughly 82% occurring once. Sequencing input: CD4+ T cells from blood buffy coats. The receptors were sampled from a human donor in good health.

This clone was picked up one time. Relative to the germline gene, one junction end is altered; a read error may explain this. This CDR3 is also generated by other DNA sequences in the sample. The chain recombines TRBV27 with TRBJ1-1, with TRBD1 as a possible D gene (5 bases). Germline V gene sequence: CDR1 MNHEY, CDR2 SMNVEV (reference sequence). This CDR3 comprises 13 residues. The DNA of the CDR3 is TGTGCCAGCAGCCAAACTTGGGGCACTGAAGCCTTCTTT. It yields the protein CASSQTWGTEAFF.

This chain joins TRBV5-5 and TRBJ1-1; TRBD1 matches 7 bases. V gave up 0 bases and J gave up 6 bases; unmatched junction bases: 5. The CDR3 has 14 amino acids. The germline gives CDR1 SGHKS, CDR2 YYEKEE (reference sequence). The CDR3 DNA reads TGTGCCAGCAGCTTGGCCGTGACAGGGCCTGAAGCTTTCTTT. This translates into CASSLAVTGPEAFF.

V gene TRBV19 combines with J gene TRBJ1-1, with TRBD1 matching 8 bases. Germline CDR1 LNHDA, CDR2 SQIVND (reference sequence). J lost 0 bases, V lost 3 bases, and 6 bases had no gene match. This CDR3 comprises 16 residues. The CDR3 coding sequence is TGTGCCAGTAGTATTGGCAGGGGGCAAATGAACACTGAAGCTTTCTTT. Protein product: CASSIGRGQMNTEAFF.

The chain employs TRBV27 and TRBJ2-6; tentative D call: TRBD1 (5 bases). CDR1 MNHEY and CDR2 SMNVEV come from the germline V gene (reference sequence). CDR3 length equals 17 residues. Deletions cut 1 base from V and 3 bases from J, with 13 bases between. The CDR3 DNA sequence: TGTGCCAGCAGTTTATTCAGGGCCCCGTTTGGGGCCAACGTCCTGACTTTC. Amino acids: CASSLFRAPFGANVLTF. Combining the CDR3 with reference TRBV27 and TRBJ2-6 gives the whole variable domain EAQVTQNPRYLITVTGKKLTVTCSQNMNHEYMSWYRQDPGLGLRQIYYSMNVEVTDKGDVPEGYKVSRKEKRNFPLILESPSPNQTSLYFCASSLFRAPFGANVLTFGAGSRLTVL.

This clone has more than one count but fewer than ten. The chain is built from TRBV5-1 and TRBJ1-4, with TRBD1 as a possible D gene (6 bases). Germline V gives CDR1 SGHRS, CDR2 YFSETQ. Trimming took 1 base from V and 7 from J, leaving 14 bases between them. The CDR3 is made up of 15 amino acids. CDR3 in amino acids: CASSLSVQGSEKLFF. The CDR3 region has the DNA TGCGCCAGCAGCTTGTCTGTTCAGGGGAGTGAAAAACTGTTTTTT.

The chain carries TRBV18 and TRBJ2-7; 7 bases map to TRBD1. The CDR3 extends over 16 amino acids. CDR1 KGHSH and CDR2 LQKENI come from the germline V gene. V shed 0 bases and J 6 bases; nucleotides not matched to a gene: 11. In DNA form, the CDR3 reads TGTGCCAGCTCACCACCGGTGACAGGGAATTTTGGCGAGCAGTACTTC. This gives the protein CASSPPVTGNFGEQYF.

This clone was seen a few times. The chain recombines TRBV18 with TRBJ1-1, with 7 bases that match TRBD1. Germline CDR1 is KGHSH and CDR2 is LQKENI. CDR3 length: 13 residues. V lost 5 bases to trimming and J lost 5 bases; unmatched junction nucleotides: 5. The CDR3 loop is CASSSGGLTEAFF. The CDR3 bases are TGTGCCAGCTCATCAGGGGGTTTGACTGAAGCTTTCTTT. Full variable domain (rest looked up from reference TRBV18 and TRBJ1-1): NAGVMQNPRHLVRRRGQEARLRCSPMKGHSHVYWYRQLPEEGLKFMVYLQKENIIDESGMPKERFSAEFPKEGPSILRIQQVVRGDSAAYFCASSSGGLTEAFFGQGTRLTVV.

This rearrangement joins TRBV5-4 to TRBJ1-4; D perhaps matches TRBD1 (6 bases). Germline V gene sequence: CDR1 SGHNT, CDR2 YYREEE (reference sequence). Trimming removed 4 bases at V and 7 bases at J, with 17 bases between. The CDR3 is 15 residues long. DNA for the CDR3: TGTGCCAGCAGCGGGGGGCCTGGGCGGAGTGAAAAACTGTTTTTT. As protein: CASSGGPGRSEKLFF.

V usage is TRBV4-1 and J usage is TRBJ1-2; 7 bases align to TRBD1. The CDR3 spans 17 residues. The trim removed 0 bases at V and 7 bases at J, leaving 14 bases unmatched. The germline V gene encodes CDR1 MGHRA and CDR2 YSYEKL. In DNA form, the CDR3 reads TGCGCCAGCAGCCAAGACCCCAGGGGGGCGCAAGGGGGTGGCTACACCTTC. Its translation: CASSQDPRGAQGGGYTF.

This clone was recorded a few times. The chain recombines TRBV4-1 with TRBJ1-1; D remains ambiguous. CDR1 and CDR2 from the germline V gene are MGHRA and YSYEKL. This CDR3 comprises 14 residues. V lost 4 bases, J lost 0 bases, and 9 bases lay in between. CDR3 in amino acids: CASSPLGVNTEAFF. In DNA form, the CDR3 reads TGCGCCAGCAGCCCCTTAGGAGTGAACACTGAAGCTTTCTTT.

The J gene is TRBJ2-2, the V gene TRBV7-8; the D gene is possibly TRBD1 (7 bases). V was shortened by 5 bases and J by 0 bases, with 13 bases between the two germline ends. The CDR3 loop spans 16 amino acids. CDR1 and CDR2 from the germline V gene are SGHVS and FQNEAQ. CDR3 DNA: TGTGCCAGCAGCACGCGGGACAGCTCGAACACCGGGGAGCTGTTTTTT. Its protein product is CASSTRDSSNTGELFF.

The genes are TRBV5-1 and TRBJ2-5; D tentatively reads TRBD1 or TRBD2 (6 bases each). CDR1 is SGHRS, CDR2 YFSETQ, per germline. The CDR3 totals 15 residues. Trimming pared 0 bases from V and 3 bases from J, leaving 12 bases between. CDR3 residues: CASSLVGGQEETQYF. The CDR3 nucleotides are TGCGCCAGCAGCTTGGTGGGGGGCCAGGAAGAGACCCAGTACTTC.

CDR3 residues: CASSPWGLADLTDTQYF. The CDR3 DNA follows: TGTGCCAGCAGCCCCTGGGGACTAGCGGACCTCACAGATACGCAGTATTTT. This chain uses TRBV7-9 with TRBJ2-3, with 11 bases identical to TRBD2. This CDR3 comprises 17 residues. Germline V CDR1 and CDR2: SEHNR, FQNEAQ (reference sequence). J lost 2 bases, V lost 5 bases, and 9 bases had no gene match.

The CDR3 is CASSLLGPGEGTEAFF. DNA for the CDR3: TGCGCCAGCAGCTTGCTCGGTCCAGGGGAGGGCACTGAAGCTTTCTTT. The chain links TRBV5-1 to TRBJ1-1, with TRBD1 as a possible D gene (6 bases). Trimming stripped 1 base from V and 4 bases from J, with 17 bases between. The V gene's germline CDR1 is SGHRS and CDR2 YFSETQ. This CDR3 has 16 amino acids.

The V and J genes are TRBV2 and TRBJ2-5, with D perhaps matching TRBD2 (5 bases). The CDR3 totals 15 residues. Trimming removed 6 bases at V and 4 bases at J, with 18 bases between. Germline loops: CDR1 SNHLY, CDR2 FYNNEI. The CDR3: CASSLNGLSGETQYF. CDR3 DNA: TGTGCCAGCAGCCTAAACGGACTCAGCGGAGAGACCCAGTACTTC.

This chain connects TRBV6-6 to TRBJ2-1; D assignment may be TRBD1 or TRBD2 (5 bases each). V lost 7 bases, J lost 5 bases, and 21 bases lay in between. The CDR3 has 16 amino acids. Germline V gene sequence: CDR1 MNHNY, CDR2 SVGAGI (reference sequence). The CDR3: CASTRSWDRANNEQFF. The CDR3 region has the DNA TGTGCCAGCACCCGAAGCTGGGACCGAGCAAACAATGAGCAGTTCTTC.